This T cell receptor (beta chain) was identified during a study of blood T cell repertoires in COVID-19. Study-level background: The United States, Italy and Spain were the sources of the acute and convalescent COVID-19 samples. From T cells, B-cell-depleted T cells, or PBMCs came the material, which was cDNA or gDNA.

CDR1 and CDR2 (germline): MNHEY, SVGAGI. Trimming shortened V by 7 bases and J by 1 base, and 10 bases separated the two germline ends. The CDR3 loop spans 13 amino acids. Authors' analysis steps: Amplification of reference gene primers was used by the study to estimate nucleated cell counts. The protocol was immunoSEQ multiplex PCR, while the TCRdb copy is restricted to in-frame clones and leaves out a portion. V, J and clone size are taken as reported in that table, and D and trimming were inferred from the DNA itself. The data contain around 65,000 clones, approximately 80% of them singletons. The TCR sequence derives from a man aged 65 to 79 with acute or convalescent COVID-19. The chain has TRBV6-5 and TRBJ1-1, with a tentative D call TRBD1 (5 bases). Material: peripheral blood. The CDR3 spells CASTQDRNTEAFF. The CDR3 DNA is TGTGCCAGCACCCAAGACAGGAACACTGAAGCTTTCTTT.